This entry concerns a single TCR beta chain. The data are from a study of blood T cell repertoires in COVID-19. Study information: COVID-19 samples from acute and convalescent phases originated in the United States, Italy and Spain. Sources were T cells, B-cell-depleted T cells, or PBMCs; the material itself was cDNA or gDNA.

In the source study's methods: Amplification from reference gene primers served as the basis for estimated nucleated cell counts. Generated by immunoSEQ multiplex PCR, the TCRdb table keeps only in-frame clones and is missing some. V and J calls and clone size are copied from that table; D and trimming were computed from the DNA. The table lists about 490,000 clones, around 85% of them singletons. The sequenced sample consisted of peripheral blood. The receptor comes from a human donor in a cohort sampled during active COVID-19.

The CDR3 loop is CASSQTPGHDSSGANVLTF. The CDR3 coding sequence is TGTGCCAGCAGCCAGACCCCGGGACACGATAGCTCTGGGGCCAACGTCCTGACTTTC. The rearrangement joins TRBV4-2 to TRBJ2-6, with D possibly matching TRBD1 (6 bases). This CDR3 has 19 residues. With 3 bases removed from V and 0 bases from J, the gap between germline ends came to 18 bases. Per the germline V gene, CDR1 is LGHNA and CDR2 is YNFKEQ.